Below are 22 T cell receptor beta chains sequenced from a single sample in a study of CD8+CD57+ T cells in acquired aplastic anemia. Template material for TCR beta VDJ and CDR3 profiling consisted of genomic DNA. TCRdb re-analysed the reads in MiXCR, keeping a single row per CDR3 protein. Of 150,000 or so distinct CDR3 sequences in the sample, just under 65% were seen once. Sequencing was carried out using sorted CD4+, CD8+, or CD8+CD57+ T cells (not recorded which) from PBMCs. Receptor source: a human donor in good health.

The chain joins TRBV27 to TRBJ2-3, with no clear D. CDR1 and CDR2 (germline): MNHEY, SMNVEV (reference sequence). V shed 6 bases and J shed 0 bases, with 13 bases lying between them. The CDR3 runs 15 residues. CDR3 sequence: CASSQPQLSTDTQYF. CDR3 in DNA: TGTGCCAGCAGCCAACCCCAACTGAGCACAGATACGCAGTATTTT.

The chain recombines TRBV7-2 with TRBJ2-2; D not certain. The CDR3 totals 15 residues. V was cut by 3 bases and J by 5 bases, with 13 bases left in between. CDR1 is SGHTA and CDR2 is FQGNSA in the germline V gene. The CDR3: CASSLAHLGTGELFF. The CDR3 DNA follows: TGTGCCAGCAGCTTGGCCCACCTGGGTACCGGGGAGCTGTTTTTT.

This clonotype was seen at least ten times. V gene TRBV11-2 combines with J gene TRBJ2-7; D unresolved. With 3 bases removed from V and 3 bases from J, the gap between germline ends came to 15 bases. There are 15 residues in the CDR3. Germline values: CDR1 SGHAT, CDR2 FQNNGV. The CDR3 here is CASSFAYQPHYEQYF. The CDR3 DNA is TGTGCCAGCAGCTTCGCGTACCAGCCGCACTACGAGCAGTACTTC.

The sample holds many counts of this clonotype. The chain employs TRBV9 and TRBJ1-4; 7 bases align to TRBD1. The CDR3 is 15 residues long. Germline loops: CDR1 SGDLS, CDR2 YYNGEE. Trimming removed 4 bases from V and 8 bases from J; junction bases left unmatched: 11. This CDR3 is CASSHSRDSTEKLFF. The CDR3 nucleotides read TGTGCCAGCAGCCACAGCCGGGACAGCACCGAAAAACTGTTTTTT.

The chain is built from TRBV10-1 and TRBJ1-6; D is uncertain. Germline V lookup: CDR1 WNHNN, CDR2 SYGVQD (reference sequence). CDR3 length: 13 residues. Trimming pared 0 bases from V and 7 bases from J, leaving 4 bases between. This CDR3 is CASSESENSPLHF. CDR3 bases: TGCGCCAGCAGTGAGTCAGAGAATTCACCCCTCCACTTT.

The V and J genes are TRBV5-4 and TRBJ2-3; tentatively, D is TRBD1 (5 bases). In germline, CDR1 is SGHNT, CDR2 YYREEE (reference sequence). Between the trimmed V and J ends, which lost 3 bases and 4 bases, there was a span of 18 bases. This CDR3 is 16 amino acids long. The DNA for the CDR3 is TGTGCCAGCAGCTGGAACAGGCTGCCAGGATCAGATACGCAGTATTTT. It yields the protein CASSWNRLPGSDTQYF.

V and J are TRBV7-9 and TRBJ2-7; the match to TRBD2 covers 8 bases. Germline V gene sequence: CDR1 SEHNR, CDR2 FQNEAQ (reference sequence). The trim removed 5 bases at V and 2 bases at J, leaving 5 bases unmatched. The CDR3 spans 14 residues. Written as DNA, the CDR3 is TGTGCCAGCAGCACGACTAGCGCCGCCTACGAGCAGTACTTC. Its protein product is CASSTTSAAYEQYF.

The CDR3 nucleotides read TGTGCCAGTAGTCGGCGGGACGCGGCCTACGAGCAGTACTTC. Translating it yields CASSRRDAAYEQYF. The chain employs TRBV19 and TRBJ2-7; D might be TRBD2 (6 bases). V lost 5 bases and J 2 bases, leaving 13 bases between the germline ends. This CDR3 is 14 amino acids long. Germline CDR1 is LNHDA and CDR2 is SQIVND (reference sequence).

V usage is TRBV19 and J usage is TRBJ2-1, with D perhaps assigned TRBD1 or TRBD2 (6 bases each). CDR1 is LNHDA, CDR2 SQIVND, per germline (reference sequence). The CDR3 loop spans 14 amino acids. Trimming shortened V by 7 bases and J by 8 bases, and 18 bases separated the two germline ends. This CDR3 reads CASNAILGGHEQFF. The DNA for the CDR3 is TGTGCCAGTAACGCCATTCTCGGGGGCCATGAGCAGTTCTTC.

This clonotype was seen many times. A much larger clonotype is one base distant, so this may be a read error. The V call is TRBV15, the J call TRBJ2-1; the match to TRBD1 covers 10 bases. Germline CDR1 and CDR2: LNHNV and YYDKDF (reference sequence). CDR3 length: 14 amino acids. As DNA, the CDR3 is TGTGCCACCAGCAGGGACAGGGGGTCGAATGAGCAGTCCTTC. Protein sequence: CATSRDRGSNEQSF.

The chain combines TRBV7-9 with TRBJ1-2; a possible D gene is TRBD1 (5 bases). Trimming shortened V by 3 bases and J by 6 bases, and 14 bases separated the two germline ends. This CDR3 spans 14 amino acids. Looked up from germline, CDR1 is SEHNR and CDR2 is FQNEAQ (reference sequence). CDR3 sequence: CASSLQGSLHGYTF. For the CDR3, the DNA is TGTGCCAGCAGCTTGCAGGGCAGTCTCCATGGCTACACCTTC.

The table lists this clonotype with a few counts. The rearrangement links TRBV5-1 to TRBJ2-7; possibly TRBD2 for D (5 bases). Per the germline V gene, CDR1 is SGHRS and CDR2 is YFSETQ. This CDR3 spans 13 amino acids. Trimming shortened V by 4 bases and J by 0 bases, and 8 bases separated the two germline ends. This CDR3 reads CASSTGDSYEQYF. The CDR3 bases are TGCGCCAGCAGCACCGGGGACTCCTACGAGCAGTACTTC. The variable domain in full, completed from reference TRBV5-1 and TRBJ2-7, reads KAGVTQTPRYLIKTRGQQVTLSCSPISGHRSVSWYQQTPGQGLQFLFEYFSETQRNKGNFPGRFSGRQFSNSRSEMNVSTLELGDSALYLCASSTGDSYEQYFGPGTRLTVT.

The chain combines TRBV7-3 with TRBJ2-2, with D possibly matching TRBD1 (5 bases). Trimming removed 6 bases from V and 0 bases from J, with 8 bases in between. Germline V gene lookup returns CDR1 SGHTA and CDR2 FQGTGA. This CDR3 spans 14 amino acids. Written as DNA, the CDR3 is TGTGCCAGCAGTCGACAGCCGAACACCGGGGAGCTGTTTTTT. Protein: CASSRQPNTGELFF. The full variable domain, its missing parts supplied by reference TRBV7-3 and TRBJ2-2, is GAGVSQTPSNKVTEKGKYVELRCDPISGHTALYWYRQSLGQGPEFLIYFQGTGAADDSGLPNDRFFAVRPEGSVSTLKIQRTERGDSAVYLCASSRQPNTGELFFGEGSRLTVL.

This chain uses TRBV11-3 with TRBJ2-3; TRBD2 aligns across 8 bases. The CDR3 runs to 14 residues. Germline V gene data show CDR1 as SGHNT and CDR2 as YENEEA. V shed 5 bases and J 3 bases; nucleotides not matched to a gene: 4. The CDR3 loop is CASSQSGSTDTQYF. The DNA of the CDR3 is TGTGCCAGCAGCCAGAGCGGGAGTACAGATACGCAGTATTTT.

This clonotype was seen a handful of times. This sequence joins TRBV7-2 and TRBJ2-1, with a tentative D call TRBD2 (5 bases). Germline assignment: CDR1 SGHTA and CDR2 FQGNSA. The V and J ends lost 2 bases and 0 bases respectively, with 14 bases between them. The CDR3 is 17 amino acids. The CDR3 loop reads CASSLLGGLSSYNEQFF. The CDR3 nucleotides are TGTGCCAGCAGCTTACTCGGAGGCTTAAGCTCCTACAATGAGCAGTTCTTC.

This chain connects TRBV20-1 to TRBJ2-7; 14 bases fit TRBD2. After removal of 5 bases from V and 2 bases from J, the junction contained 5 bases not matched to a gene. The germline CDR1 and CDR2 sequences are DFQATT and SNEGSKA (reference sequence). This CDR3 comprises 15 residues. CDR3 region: CSAGGLAGAAYEQYF. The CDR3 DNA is TGCAGTGCTGGGGGACTAGCGGGAGCAGCCTACGAGCAGTACTTC.

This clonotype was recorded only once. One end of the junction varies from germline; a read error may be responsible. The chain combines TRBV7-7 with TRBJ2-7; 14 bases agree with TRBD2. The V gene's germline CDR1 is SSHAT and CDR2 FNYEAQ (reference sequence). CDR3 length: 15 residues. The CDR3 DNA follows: TGTGCTAGCAGCCCTGGGACTAGCGGGGGTTACGAGCAGTACTTC. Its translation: CASSPGTSGGYEQYF.

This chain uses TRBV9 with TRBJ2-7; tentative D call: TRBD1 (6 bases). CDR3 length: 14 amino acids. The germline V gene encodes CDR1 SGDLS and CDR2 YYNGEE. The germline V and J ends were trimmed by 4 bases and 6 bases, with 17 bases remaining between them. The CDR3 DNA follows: TGTGCCAGCAGCCCACGACAGGACCGGTCCGAGCAGTACTTC. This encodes CASSPRQDRSEQYF.

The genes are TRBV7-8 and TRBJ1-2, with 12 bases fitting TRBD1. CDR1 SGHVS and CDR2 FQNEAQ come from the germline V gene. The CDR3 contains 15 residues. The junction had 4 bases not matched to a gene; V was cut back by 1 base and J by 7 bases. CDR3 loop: CASSLGGQGAFGYTF. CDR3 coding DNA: TGTGCCAGCAGCTTAGGGGGACAGGGGGCTTTTGGCTACACCTTC. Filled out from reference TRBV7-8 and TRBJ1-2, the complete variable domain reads GAGVSQSPRYKVAKRGQDVALRCDPISGHVSLFWYQQALGQGPEFLTYFQNEAQLDKSGLPSDRFFAERPEGSVSTLKIQRTQQEDSAVYLCASSLGGQGAFGYTFGSGTRLTVV.

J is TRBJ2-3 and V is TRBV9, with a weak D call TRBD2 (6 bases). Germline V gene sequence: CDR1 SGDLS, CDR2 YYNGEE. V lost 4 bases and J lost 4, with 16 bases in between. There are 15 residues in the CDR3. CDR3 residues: CASSLLAVRSDTQYF. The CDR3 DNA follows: TGTGCCAGCAGCTTACTAGCCGTACGATCAGATACGCAGTATTTT.

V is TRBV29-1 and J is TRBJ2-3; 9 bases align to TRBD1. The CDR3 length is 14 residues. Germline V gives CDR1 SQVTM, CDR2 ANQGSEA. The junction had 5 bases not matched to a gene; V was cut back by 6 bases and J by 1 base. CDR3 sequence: CSVPDRGGTDTQYF. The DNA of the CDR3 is TGCAGCGTCCCGGACAGGGGAGGCACAGATACGCAGTATTTT.

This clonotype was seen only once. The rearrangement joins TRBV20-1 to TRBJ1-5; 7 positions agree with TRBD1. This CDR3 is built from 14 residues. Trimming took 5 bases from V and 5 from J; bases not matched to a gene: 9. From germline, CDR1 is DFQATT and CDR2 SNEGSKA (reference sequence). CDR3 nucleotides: TGCAGTGCTTGGGCCGGACAGGCCTATCAGCCCCAGCATTTT. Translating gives CSAWAGQAYQPQHF.